This T cell receptor (beta chain) was identified in a study of T cell clones after liver transplantation. On the study more broadly: TCRbeta sequencing after a pre-transplant mixed lymphocyte reaction identified graft-donor-reactive clones, later tracked in post-transplant blood. Three of the eight recipients were HCV-positive; the rest had non-autoimmune, non-viral transplant indications.

The repertoire was sequenced with immunoSEQ multiplex PCR; TCRdb's copy has only in-frame clones and lacks some. The sample holds some 9,000 clones, 55% to 85% seen once. This CDR3 comprises 16 residues. CDR1 and CDR2 (germline): LGHNT, FRNRAP. V was trimmed by 1 base and J by 2 bases, leaving 15 bases between them. The TCR was taken from a human patient who received a liver transplant. Among the T cells, some may be from the graft donor. V is TRBV12-5 and J is TRBJ2-7; possibly TRBD1 for D (5 bases). The sample here was CD8+ T cells from blood, taken at the roughly 16-month timepoint. CDR3 amino acids: CASGLAGGAETYEQYF. CDR3 sequence (DNA): TGTGCTAGTGGTTTGGCAGGTGGGGCAGAAACCTACGAGCAGTACTTC.